These 29 T cell receptor beta chains were sequenced from one sample in a study of early T cells in non-severe SARS-CoV-2 infection. TCRdb re-called the 5' RACE reads through MiXCR, storing one row per CDR3 protein. This table holds roughly 60,000 distinct CDR3 sequences, about 5.6% found once. The specimen sequenced was whole blood. Receptors originate from an adult who was a healthcare worker with PCR-confirmed SARS-CoV-2 infection or an uninfected control (not recorded which).

The table lists this clonotype with many counts. The J gene is TRBJ1-1, the V gene TRBV19; TRBD1 agrees at 7 bases. The V gene end was trimmed by 7 bases and the J gene end by 1 base; junction bases not matched to a gene: 9. Germline values: CDR1 LNHDA, CDR2 SQIVND (reference sequence). The CDR3 contains 15 residues. In DNA form, the CDR3 reads TGTGCCAGTAACCCACACAGGGGAGGGAACACTGAAGCTTTCTTT. Its translation: CASNPHRGGNTEAFF.

This clonotype was seen at least ten times. The final CDR3 position lacks the conserved phenylalanine or tryptophan, pointing to a likely read error. The chain uses TRBV20-1 and TRBJ1-1, with D maybe TRBD1 (6 bases). Germline V gene data show CDR1 as DFQATT and CDR2 as SNEGSKA (reference sequence). The CDR3 runs 12 residues. V was pared by 6 bases and J by 5 bases, with 13 bases between. CDR3 region: CSAGTGKTEAFL. In DNA, the CDR3 is TGCAGTGCGGGAACAGGGAAGACTGAAGCTTTCCTT.

This clonotype occurred many times. This rearrangement joins TRBV5-1 to TRBJ2-2, with D maybe TRBD1 (7 bases). Germline V CDR1 and CDR2: SGHRS, YFSETQ. Trimming stripped 5 bases from V and 4 bases from J, with 15 bases between. This CDR3 comprises 15 residues. Here the CDR3 DNA reads TGCGCCAGCAGGGGCGCAGGGGGGACCACCGGGGAGCTGTTTTTT. Amino acids: CASRGAGGTTGELFF.

This clonotype was seen at least ten times. V is TRBV5-5 and J is TRBJ2-1, with D perhaps matching TRBD2 (6 bases). Germline CDR1 and CDR2: SGHKS and YYEKEE (reference sequence). This CDR3 comprises 14 residues. Trimming stripped 2 bases from V and 6 bases from J, with 12 bases between. This CDR3 is CASSFFRGTNEQFF. The CDR3 region has the DNA TGTGCCAGCAGCTTTTTCCGGGGGACCAATGAGCAGTTCTTC.

The chain has TRBV30 and TRBJ1-1; a weak D match, TRBD1 (5 bases). Germline CDR1 is GTSNPN and CDR2 is SVGIG (reference sequence). This CDR3 has 13 residues. Trimming removed 4 bases at V and 2 bases at J, with 11 bases between. The CDR3 loop is CAWTGTINTEAFF. DNA of the CDR3: TGTGCCTGGACCGGGACCATAAACACTGAAGCTTTCTTT.

This clonotype was detected a few times. The chain employs TRBV7-6 and TRBJ2-5, with 8 bases matching TRBD1. V dropped 2 bases and J dropped 5; count of bases not matched to a gene: 13. Germline V gives CDR1 SGHVS, CDR2 FNYEAQ. CDR3 length: 17 residues. Here the CDR3 reads CASSLTGAGGNGETQYF. The CDR3 nucleotides are TGTGCCAGCAGCTTAACGGGAGCAGGGGGCAATGGGGAGACCCAGTACTTC.

This clonotype was seen repeatedly, ten times or more. The chain is built from TRBV7-3 and TRBJ2-2; unclear D gene. Germline CDR1 reads SGHTA; CDR2 reads FQGTGA. V was shortened by 4 bases and J by 1 base, with 4 bases between the two germline ends. The CDR3 extends over 13 amino acids. For the CDR3, the DNA is TGTGCCAGCAGCTCAGTGAACACCGGGGAGCTGTTTTTT. Its protein is CASSSVNTGELFF.

This clonotype was detected many times. The chain joins TRBV19 to TRBJ2-3, with 8 bases matching TRBD1. Trimming took 6 bases from V and 2 from J; bases not matched to a gene: 7. This CDR3 contains 15 residues. Germline CDR1 is LNHDA and CDR2 is SQIVND (reference sequence). CDR3 amino acids: CASSPRDRNTDTQYF. The CDR3, as DNA: TGTGCCAGTAGCCCAAGGGACAGGAACACAGATACGCAGTATTTT.

The chain couples TRBV30 to TRBJ2-5, with no clear D. Germline CDR1 is GTSNPN and CDR2 is SVGIG (reference sequence). The length of the CDR3 is 13 residues. V was shortened by 3 bases and J by 4 bases, with 12 bases between the two germline ends. CDR3 sequence reads: CAWSPLWGETQYF. The DNA of the CDR3 is TGTGCCTGGAGCCCTTTATGGGGAGAGACCCAGTACTTC. The whole variable domain, filled in from reference TRBV30 and TRBJ2-5, reads SQTIHQWPATLVQPVGSPLSLECTVEGTSNPNLYWYRQAAGRGLQLLFYSVGIGQISSEVPQNLSASRPQDRQFILSSKKLLLSDSGFYLCAWSPLWGETQYFGPGTRLLVL.

This clonotype came up many times. The V and J genes are TRBV4-2 and TRBJ2-3, with 14 bases identical to TRBD2. Per germline, CDR1 LGHNA and CDR2 YNFKEQ. This CDR3 has 17 amino acids. V shed 4 bases, J shed 6 bases, and the junction held 9 bases outside the gene matches. The CDR3 DNA reads as TGTGCCAGCAGCCGAGCCCGCGGGACTAGCGGGAGCGATACGCAGTATTTT. This sequence encodes CASSRARGTSGSDTQYF.

This clonotype was observed a few times. V and J are TRBV11-2 and TRBJ2-3; no clear D gene. The CDR3 runs 17 residues. Trimming took 3 bases from V and 0 from J, leaving 16 bases between them. Germline V lookup: CDR1 SGHAT, CDR2 FQNNGV. The CDR3 region has the DNA TGTGCCAGCAGCTTCCCCACAGTCCACACTAGCACAGATACGCAGTATTTT. Amino acid sequence: CASSFPTVHTSTDTQYF.

This clonotype was counted ten times or more. The chain has TRBV18 and TRBJ1-3; D might be TRBD1 (6 bases). Germline assignment: CDR1 KGHSH and CDR2 LQKENI. This CDR3 has 16 amino acids. Trimming took 3 bases from V and 2 from J, leaving 14 bases between them. CDR3 sequence: CASSPGLQGPGNTIYF. In DNA, the CDR3 is TGTGCCAGCTCACCGGGCTTACAGGGTCCTGGAAACACCATATATTTT.

This clonotype came up many times. The genes are TRBV7-2 and TRBJ2-1; no clear D gene. Germline V CDR1 and CDR2: SGHTA, FQGNSA. Trimming pared 7 bases from V and 2 bases from J, leaving 15 bases between. This CDR3 is 15 amino acids long. The chain's CDR3 is CASTTGSAAYNEQFF. The CDR3 bases are TGTGCCAGCACCACCGGATCAGCCGCCTACAATGAGCAGTTCTTC.

The chain couples TRBV5-4 to TRBJ1-3; D unclear. The CDR3 covers 16 residues. CDR1 and CDR2 from the germline V gene are SGHNT and YYREEE (reference sequence). The V end lost 4 bases, the J end lost 0 bases, and 14 bases lay between the germline ends. The CDR3 region is CASSGSGAYSGNTIYF. As DNA, the CDR3 is TGTGCCAGCAGCGGCTCAGGAGCATACTCTGGAAACACCATATATTTT.

This clonotype was recorded a few times. The V call is TRBV7-8, the J call TRBJ1-2; a weak D match, TRBD1 (6 bases). Germline V gene data show CDR1 as SGHVS and CDR2 as FQNEAQ. The CDR3 has 14 residues. The V end lost 5 bases, the J end lost 4 bases, and 14 bases lay between the germline ends. The chain's CDR3 is CASSPKGGSYGYTF. In DNA form, the CDR3 reads TGTGCCAGCAGCCCCAAAGGGGGGTCCTATGGCTACACCTTC.

This chain connects TRBV12-3 or TRBV12-4 to TRBJ1-2; 7 nucleotides align to TRBD1. The length of the CDR3 is 14 residues. With 6 bases clipped from V and 6 bases from J, the junction kept 10 bases outside the gene matches. In DNA, the CDR3 is TGTGCCAGCAGAAGGGACAGAACCCCCCATGGCTACACCTTC. As protein: CASRRDRTPHGYTF.

The V and J genes are TRBV11-2 and TRBJ2-1, with TRBD2 as a possible D gene (5 bases). CDR3 size: 18 residues. Germline lookup yields CDR1 SGHAT and CDR2 FQNNGV. The V end lost 5 bases, the J end lost 8 bases, and 28 bases lay between the germline ends. The DNA of the CDR3 is TGTGCCAGCAGCACCGCCCTAACTAGACTCTTCGGGTACGATGAGCAGTTCTTC. The encoded protein is CASSTALTRLFGYDEQFF.

At least ten counts were recorded for this clonotype. The V call is TRBV19, the J call TRBJ1-2; D not resolved. Germline CDR1 LNHDA, CDR2 SQIVND (reference sequence). The CDR3 spans 12 residues. The V gene lost 4 bases and the J gene lost 2 bases, with 5 bases spanning the gap. CDR3 sequence reads: CASSRTNYGYTF. CDR3 DNA sequence: TGTGCCAGTAGTAGGACCAACTATGGCTACACCTTC.

This clonotype was recorded many times. This chain joins TRBV29-1 and TRBJ2-1, with D unresolved. CDR1 and CDR2 (germline): SQVTM, ANQGSEA. Trimming removed 5 bases from V and 15 bases from J, with 17 bases in between. This CDR3 has 11 amino acids. CDR3 in amino acids: CSVKVPEVTFF. DNA of the CDR3: TGCAGCGTTAAAGTCCCCGAGGTGACGTTCTTC.

The V gene is TRBV9, the J gene TRBJ2-7; D tentatively fits TRBD1 or TRBD2 (5 bases each). The CDR3 length is 17 residues. V was cut by 3 bases and J by 2 bases, with 21 bases left in between. The V gene's germline CDR1 is SGDLS and CDR2 YYNGEE. The DNA of the CDR3 is TGTGCCAGCAGCGACTCCCCAGGGACGCCGAAAACCTACGAGCAGTACTTC. Residues: CASSDSPGTPKTYEQYF.

This clonotype has a count of ten or more. This chain links TRBV7-8 with TRBJ2-1; 9 bases fit TRBD2. The V segment lost 2 bases and the J segment 0 bases; nucleotides outside the gene matches: 5. Germline V gene lookup returns CDR1 SGHVS and CDR2 FQNEAQ. The CDR3 runs 17 residues. CDR3 in amino acids: CASSLRGLARSYNEQFF. The CDR3 nucleotides read TGTGCCAGCAGCTTACGGGGACTAGCCCGCTCCTACAATGAGCAGTTCTTC.

There are many counts of this clonotype. The chain carries TRBV5-1 and TRBJ2-4; 16 nucleotides line up with TRBD2. With 3 bases clipped from V and 4 bases from J, the junction kept 19 bases outside the gene matches. The CDR3 loop spans 22 amino acids. CDR1 SGHRS and CDR2 YFSETQ come from the germline V gene. Here the CDR3 DNA reads TGCGCCAGCAGCTGGCCGACCGGGACTAGCGGGAGGGCCGACGGTAGAAAAAACATTCAGTACTTC. Its protein product is CASSWPTGTSGRADGRKNIQYF.

The sample holds many counts of this clonotype. The V call is TRBV6-2 or TRBV6-3, the J call TRBJ2-6; D ambiguous. Trimming cost V 4 bases and J 0 bases, with 10 bases left between them. CDR3 length equals 16 residues. The germline gives CDR1 MNHEY, CDR2 SVGEGT. CDR3 loop: CASSSTRSSGANVLTF. CDR3 in DNA: TGTGCCAGCAGTTCCACCCGCAGCTCTGGGGCCAACGTCCTGACTTTC.

This clonotype was detected only a few times. CDR3 sequence (DNA): TGTGCCAGCAGCTCAATTCACCGGGGCGCCTACAATGAGCAGTTCTTC. Its protein product is CASSSIHRGAYNEQFF. The V gene is TRBV11-2, the J gene TRBJ2-1, with D possibly called TRBD1 or TRBD2 (5 bases each). Germline CDR1 is SGHAT and CDR2 is FQNNGV. This CDR3 has 16 amino acids. Trimming stripped 4 bases from V and 2 bases from J, with 15 bases between.

This clonotype appeared many times. V gene TRBV7-3 combines with J gene TRBJ2-1, with D perhaps given as TRBD1 or TRBD2 (5 bases each). V lost 2 bases and J lost 5, with 13 bases in between. There are 15 residues in the CDR3. The germline V gene encodes CDR1 SGHTA and CDR2 FQGTGA. CDR3 sequence reads: CASSLYAGTHNEQFF. The CDR3 DNA is TGTGCCAGCAGCTTATACGCCGGGACCCACAATGAGCAGTTCTTC.

In this sample, this clonotype turned up many times. This chain links TRBV6-2 or TRBV6-3 with TRBJ1-2; a weak D match, TRBD1 (6 bases). The CDR3 loop spans 15 amino acids. Germline CDR1 reads MNHEY; CDR2 reads SVGEGT. The ends were cut back, 0 bases at V and 4 bases at J, with 12 bases in the middle. The CDR3 region is CASSYSSRGLYGYTF. The CDR3 DNA sequence: TGTGCCAGCAGTTACTCTTCCCGGGGGCTCTATGGCTACACCTTC.

At least ten counts were recorded for this clonotype. The chain uses TRBV5-1 and TRBJ2-7; 7 nucleotides line up with TRBD1. V was clipped by 4 bases and J by 4 bases; unmatched bases: 11. CDR1 and CDR2 (germline): SGHRS, YFSETQ. This CDR3 contains 15 residues. This CDR3 reads CASSRTGTALYEQYF. The CDR3 DNA reads TGCGCCAGCAGCCGGACCGGGACAGCACTTTACGAGCAGTACTTC.

This clonotype was counted only a few times. The chain joins TRBV30 to TRBJ2-1; D not resolved. V shed 1 base and J shed 8 bases, with 12 bases lying between them. Germline V gene lookup returns CDR1 GTSNPN and CDR2 SVGIG (reference sequence). The CDR3 runs 13 residues. This CDR3 is CAWSGARDDEQFF. Here the CDR3 DNA reads TGTGCCTGGAGTGGGGCCCGAGATGATGAGCAGTTCTTC.

This clonotype has only a few counts. The gene calls are TRBV5-8 and TRBJ2-5; 10 bases line up with TRBD2. The CDR3 totals 14 residues. Germline loops: CDR1 SGHTS, CDR2 YDEGEE. Unmatched junction bases numbered 4, after V lost 4 bases and J lost 4 bases. The DNA of the CDR3 is TGTGCCAGCAGCCTTGGGACTAGCGTAGAGACCCAGTACTTC. This encodes CASSLGTSVETQYF.